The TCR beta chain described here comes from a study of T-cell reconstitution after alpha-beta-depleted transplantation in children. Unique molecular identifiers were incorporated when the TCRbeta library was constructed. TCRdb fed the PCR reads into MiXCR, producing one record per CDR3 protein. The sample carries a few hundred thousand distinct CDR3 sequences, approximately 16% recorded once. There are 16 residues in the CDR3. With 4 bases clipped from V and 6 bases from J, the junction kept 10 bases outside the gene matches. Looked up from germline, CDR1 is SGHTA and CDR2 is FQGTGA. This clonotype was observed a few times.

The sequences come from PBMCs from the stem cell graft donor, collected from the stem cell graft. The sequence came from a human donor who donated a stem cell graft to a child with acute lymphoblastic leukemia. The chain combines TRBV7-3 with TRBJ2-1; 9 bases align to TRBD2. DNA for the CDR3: TGTGCCAGCAGCTCCATTCCGGGACTAGCTGGCAATGAGCAGTTCTTC. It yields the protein CASSSIPGLAGNEQFF.